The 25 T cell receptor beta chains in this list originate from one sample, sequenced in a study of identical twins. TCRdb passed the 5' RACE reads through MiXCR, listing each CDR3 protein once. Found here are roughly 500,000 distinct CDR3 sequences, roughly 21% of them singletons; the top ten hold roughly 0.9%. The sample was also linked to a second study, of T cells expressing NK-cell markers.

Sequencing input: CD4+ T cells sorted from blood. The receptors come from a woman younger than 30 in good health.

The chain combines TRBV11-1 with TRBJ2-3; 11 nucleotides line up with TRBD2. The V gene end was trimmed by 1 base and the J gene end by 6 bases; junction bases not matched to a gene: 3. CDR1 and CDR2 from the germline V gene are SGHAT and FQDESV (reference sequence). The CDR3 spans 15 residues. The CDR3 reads CASSLVTSGGDTQYF. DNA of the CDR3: TGTGCCAGCAGCTTAGTCACTAGCGGGGGCGATACGCAGTATTTT. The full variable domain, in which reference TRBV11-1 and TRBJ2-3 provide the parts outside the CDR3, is EAEVAQSPRYKITEKSQAVAFWCDPISGHATLYWYRQILGQGPELLVQFQDESVVDDSQLPKDRFSAERLKGVDSTLKIQPAELGDSAMYLCASSLVTSGGDTQYFGPGTRLTVL.

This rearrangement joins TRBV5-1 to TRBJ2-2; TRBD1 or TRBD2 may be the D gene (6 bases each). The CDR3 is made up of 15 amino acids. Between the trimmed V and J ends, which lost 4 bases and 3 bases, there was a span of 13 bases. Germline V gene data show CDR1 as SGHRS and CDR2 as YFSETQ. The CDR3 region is CASSRGQADTGELFF. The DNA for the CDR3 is TGCGCCAGCAGCCGGGGGCAGGCGGACACCGGGGAGCTGTTTTTT. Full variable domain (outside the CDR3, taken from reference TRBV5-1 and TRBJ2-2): KAGVTQTPRYLIKTRGQQVTLSCSPISGHRSVSWYQQTPGQGLQFLFEYFSETQRNKGNFPGRFSGRQFSNSRSEMNVSTLELGDSALYLCASSRGQADTGELFFGEGSRLTVL.

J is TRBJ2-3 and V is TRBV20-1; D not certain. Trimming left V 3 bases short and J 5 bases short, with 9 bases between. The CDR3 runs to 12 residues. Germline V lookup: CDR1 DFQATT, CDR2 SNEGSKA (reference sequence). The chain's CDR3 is CSARTVKDTQYF. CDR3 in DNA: TGCAGTGCTAGGACGGTGAAAGATACGCAGTATTTT.

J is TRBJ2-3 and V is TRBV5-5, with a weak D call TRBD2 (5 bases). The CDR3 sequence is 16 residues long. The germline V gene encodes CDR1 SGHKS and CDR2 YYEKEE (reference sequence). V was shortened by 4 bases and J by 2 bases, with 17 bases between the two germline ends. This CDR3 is CASSPGLSGYTDTQYF. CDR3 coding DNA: TGTGCCAGCAGCCCCGGTTTGAGCGGATACACAGATACGCAGTATTTT.

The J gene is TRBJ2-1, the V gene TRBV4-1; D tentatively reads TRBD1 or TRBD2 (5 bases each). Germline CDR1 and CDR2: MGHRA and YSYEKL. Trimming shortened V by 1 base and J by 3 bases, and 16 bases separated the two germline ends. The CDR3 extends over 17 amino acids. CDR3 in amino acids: CASSQGGRAINYNEQFF. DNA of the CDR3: TGCGCCAGCAGCCAAGGGGGACGGGCAATAAACTACAATGAGCAGTTCTTC.

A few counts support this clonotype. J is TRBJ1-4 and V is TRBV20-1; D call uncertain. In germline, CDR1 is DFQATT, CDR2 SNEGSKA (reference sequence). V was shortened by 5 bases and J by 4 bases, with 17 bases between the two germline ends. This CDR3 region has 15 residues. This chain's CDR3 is CSAYGPSWGNEKLFF. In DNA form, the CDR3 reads TGCAGTGCTTATGGTCCTTCATGGGGTAATGAAAAACTGTTTTTT.

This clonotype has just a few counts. CDR3 amino acids: CASSDPTVQETQYF. The CDR3, as DNA: TGTGCCAGCAGTGACCCGACGGTCCAAGAGACCCAGTACTTC. This sequence joins TRBV25-1 and TRBJ2-5, with D uncertain. Trimming removed 3 bases at V and 1 base at J, with 9 bases between. Germline lookup yields CDR1 MGHDK and CDR2 SYGVNS. There are 14 residues in the CDR3.

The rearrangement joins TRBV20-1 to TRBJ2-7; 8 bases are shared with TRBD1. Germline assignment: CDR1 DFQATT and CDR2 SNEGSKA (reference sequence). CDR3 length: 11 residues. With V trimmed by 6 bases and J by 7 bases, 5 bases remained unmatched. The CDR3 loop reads CSATGGREQYF. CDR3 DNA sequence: TGCAGTGCAACAGGGGGACGTGAGCAGTACTTC.

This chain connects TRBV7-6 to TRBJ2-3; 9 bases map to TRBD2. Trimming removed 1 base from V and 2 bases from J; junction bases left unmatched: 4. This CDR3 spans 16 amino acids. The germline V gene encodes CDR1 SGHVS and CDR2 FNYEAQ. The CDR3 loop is CASSLGLAGNTDTQYF. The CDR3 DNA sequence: TGTGCCAGCAGCTTAGGTCTAGCGGGGAACACAGATACGCAGTATTTT.

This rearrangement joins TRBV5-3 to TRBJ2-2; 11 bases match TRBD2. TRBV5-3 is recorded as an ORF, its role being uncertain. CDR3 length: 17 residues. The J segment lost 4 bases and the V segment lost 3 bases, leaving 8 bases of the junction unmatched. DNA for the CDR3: TGTGCCAGAAGCTCTATAGCGGGAGGGACTCTCACCGGGGAGCTGTTTTTT. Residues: CARSSIAGGTLTGELFF.

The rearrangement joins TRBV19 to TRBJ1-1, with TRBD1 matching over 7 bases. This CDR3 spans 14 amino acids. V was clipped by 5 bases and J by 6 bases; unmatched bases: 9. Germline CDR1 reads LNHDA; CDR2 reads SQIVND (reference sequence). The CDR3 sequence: CASSRQTGSAEAFF. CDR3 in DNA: TGTGCCAGTAGTCGCCAGACAGGGTCGGCTGAAGCTTTCTTT.

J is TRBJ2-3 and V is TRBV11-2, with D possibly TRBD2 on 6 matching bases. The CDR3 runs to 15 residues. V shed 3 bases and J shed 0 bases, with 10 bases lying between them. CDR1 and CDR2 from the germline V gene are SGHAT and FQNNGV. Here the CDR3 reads CASSLLGLSTDTQYF. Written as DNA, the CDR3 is TGTGCCAGCAGCTTGCTGGGACTTAGCACAGATACGCAGTATTTT.

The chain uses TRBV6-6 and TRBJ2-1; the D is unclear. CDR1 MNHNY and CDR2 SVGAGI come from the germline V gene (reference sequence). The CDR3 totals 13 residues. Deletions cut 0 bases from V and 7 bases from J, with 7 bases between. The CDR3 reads CASSYSTENEQFF. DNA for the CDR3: TGTGCCAGCAGTTACTCAACAGAAAATGAGCAGTTCTTC.

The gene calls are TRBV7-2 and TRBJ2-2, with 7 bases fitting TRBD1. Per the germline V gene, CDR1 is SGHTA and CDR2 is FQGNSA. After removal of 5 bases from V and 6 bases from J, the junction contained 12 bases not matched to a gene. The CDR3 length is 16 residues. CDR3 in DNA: TGTGCCAGCAGCCCACGGACAGGAATAGGGTCCGGGGAGCTGTTTTTT. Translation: CASSPRTGIGSGELFF. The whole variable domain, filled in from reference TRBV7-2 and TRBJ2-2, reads GAGVSQSPSNKVTEKGKDVELRCDPISGHTALYWYRQSLGQGLEFLIYFQGNSAPDKSGLPSDRFSAERTGGSVSTLTIQRTQQEDSAVYLCASSPRTGIGSGELFFGEGSRLTVL.

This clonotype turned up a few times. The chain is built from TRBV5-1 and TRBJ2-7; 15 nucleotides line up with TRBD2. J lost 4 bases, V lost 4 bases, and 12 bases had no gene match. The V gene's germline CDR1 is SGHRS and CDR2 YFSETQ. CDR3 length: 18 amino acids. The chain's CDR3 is CASSPGLAGGRLVYEQYF. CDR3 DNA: TGCGCCAGCAGCCCGGGACTAGCGGGGGGCCGCTTGGTATACGAGCAGTACTTC.

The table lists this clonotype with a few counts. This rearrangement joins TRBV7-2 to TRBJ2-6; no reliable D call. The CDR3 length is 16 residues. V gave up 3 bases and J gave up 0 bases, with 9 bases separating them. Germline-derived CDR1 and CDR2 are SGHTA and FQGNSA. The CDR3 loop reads CASSFGSSSGANVLTF. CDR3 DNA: TGTGCCAGCAGCTTCGGGTCGAGCTCTGGGGCCAACGTCCTGACTTTC.

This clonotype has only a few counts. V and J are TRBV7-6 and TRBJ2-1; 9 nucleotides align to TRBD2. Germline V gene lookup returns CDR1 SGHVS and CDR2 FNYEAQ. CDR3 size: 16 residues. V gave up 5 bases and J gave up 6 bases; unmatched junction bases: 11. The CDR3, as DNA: TGTGCCAGCAGCGCGCGGACGGGACTAGCATCCAATGAGCAGTTCTTC. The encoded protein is CASSARTGLASNEQFF. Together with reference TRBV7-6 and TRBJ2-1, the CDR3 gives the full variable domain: GAGVSQSPRYKVTKRGQDVALRCDPISGHVSLYWYRQALGQGPEFLTYFNYEAQQDKSGLPNDRFSAERPEGSISTLTIQRTEQRDSAMYRCASSARTGLASNEQFFGPGTRLTVL.

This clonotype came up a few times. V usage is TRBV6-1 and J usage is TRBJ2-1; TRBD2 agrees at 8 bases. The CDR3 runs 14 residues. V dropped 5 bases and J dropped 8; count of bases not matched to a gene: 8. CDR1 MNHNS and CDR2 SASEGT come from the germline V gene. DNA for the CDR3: TGTGCCAGCAGTAGAGGGACTAGAGGCTATGAGCAGTTCTTC. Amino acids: CASSRGTRGYEQFF.

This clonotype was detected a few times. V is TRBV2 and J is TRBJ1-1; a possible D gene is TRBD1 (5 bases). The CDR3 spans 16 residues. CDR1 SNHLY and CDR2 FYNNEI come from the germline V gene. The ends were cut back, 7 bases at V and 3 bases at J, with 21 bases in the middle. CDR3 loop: CASNYQGVGLDTEAFF. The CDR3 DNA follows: TGTGCCAGCAACTACCAGGGAGTCGGGTTAGACACTGAAGCTTTCTTT. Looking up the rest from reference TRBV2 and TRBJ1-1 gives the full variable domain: EPEVTQTPSHQVTQMGQEVILRCVPISNHLYFYWYRQILGQKVEFLVSFYNNEISEKSEIFDDQFSVERPDGSNFTLKIRSTKLEDSAMYFCASNYQGVGLDTEAFFGQGTRLTVV.

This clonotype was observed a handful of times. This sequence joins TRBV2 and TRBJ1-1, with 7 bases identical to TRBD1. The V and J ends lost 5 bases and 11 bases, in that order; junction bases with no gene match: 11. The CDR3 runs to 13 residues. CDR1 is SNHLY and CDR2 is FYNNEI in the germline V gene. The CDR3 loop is CASSWAGGSGAFF. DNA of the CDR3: TGTGCCAGCAGTTGGGCAGGGGGTTCCGGGGCTTTCTTT.

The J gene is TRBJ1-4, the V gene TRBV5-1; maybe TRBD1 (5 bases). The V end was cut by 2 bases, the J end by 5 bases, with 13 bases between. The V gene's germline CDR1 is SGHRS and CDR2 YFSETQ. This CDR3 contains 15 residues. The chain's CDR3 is CASSFQGGPNEKLFF. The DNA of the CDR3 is TGCGCCAGCAGCTTCCAGGGTGGACCGAATGAAAAACTGTTTTTT.

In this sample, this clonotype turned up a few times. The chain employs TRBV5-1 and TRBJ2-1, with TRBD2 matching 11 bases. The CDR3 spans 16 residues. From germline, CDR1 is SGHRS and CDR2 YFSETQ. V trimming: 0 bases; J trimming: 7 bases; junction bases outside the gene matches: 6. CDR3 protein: CASSLGSSGRINEQFF. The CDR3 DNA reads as TGCGCCAGCAGCTTGGGATCTAGCGGGAGGATAAATGAGCAGTTCTTC.

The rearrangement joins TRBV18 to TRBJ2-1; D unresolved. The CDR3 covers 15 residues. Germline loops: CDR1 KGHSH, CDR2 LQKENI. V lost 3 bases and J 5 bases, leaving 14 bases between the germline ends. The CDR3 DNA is TGTGCCAGCTCACCTGGGTTGACCACGAACAATGAGCAGTTCTTC. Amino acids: CASSPGLTTNNEQFF.

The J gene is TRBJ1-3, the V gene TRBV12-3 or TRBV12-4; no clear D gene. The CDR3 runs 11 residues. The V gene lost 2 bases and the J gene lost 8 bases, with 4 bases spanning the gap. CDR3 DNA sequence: TGTGCCAGCAGTTTATGGGACACCATATATTTT. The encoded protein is CASSLWDTIYF.

The chain's CDR3 is CASSLRSGQGYEQYF. Written as DNA, the CDR3 is TGCGCCAGCAGCTTGCGGAGTGGACAGGGTTACGAGCAGTACTTC. V and J are TRBV5-1 and TRBJ2-7; 8 nucleotides align to TRBD1. Trimming removed 1 base from V and 4 bases from J; junction bases left unmatched: 7. CDR1 and CDR2 (germline): SGHRS, YFSETQ. The CDR3 spans 15 residues. The variable domain in full, with the rest retrieved from reference TRBV5-1 and TRBJ2-7, is KAGVTQTPRYLIKTRGQQVTLSCSPISGHRSVSWYQQTPGQGLQFLFEYFSETQRNKGNFPGRFSGRQFSNSRSEMNVSTLELGDSALYLCASSLRSGQGYEQYFGPGTRLTVT.